This is a list of T cell receptor beta chains from one sample in a study of vaccination effects on CD4 cells after COVID-19. Antigens for these TCRs are unknown. Sequencing was performed with immunoSEQ multiplex PCR; in TCRdb, only in-frame clones are kept and a portion is missing. The table includes 70,000 or so clones, more than 60% detected once. The sample was CD4+ T cells from PBMCs cultured with SARS-CoV-2 spike peptides, taken before COVID-19 vaccination. These receptor sequences come from a human donor who received a COVID-19 vaccine. Both conserved end residues are part of each CDR3. The order of the fields is V gene, J gene, CDR3 protein.

TRBV5-1,TRBJ2-1,CASSRDQGSSYNEQFF
TRBV4-3,TRBJ2-3,CASSQGQGSDTQYF
TRBV4-3,TRBJ1-6,CASSQMPGVGSPLHF
TRBV20-1,TRBJ2-1,CSASYTSGGAVNEQFF
TRBV5-6,TRBJ2-2,CASSFRSGAGELFF
TRBV11-2,TRBJ1-2,CASSLLRTTGRGYTF
TRBV7-2,TRBJ1-5,CASSSQSWGGNQPQHF
TRBV6-5,TRBJ1-6,CASSYSSGNSPLHF
TRBV12-3/TRBV12-4,TRBJ1-2,CASILQGISGYTF
TRBV5-1,TRBJ2-2,CASSFSLGGTGELFF
TRBV12-2,TRBJ2-4,CASRPHRVAKNIQYF
TRBV5-6,TRBJ1-3,CASSLYGQGNTIYF
TRBV5-4,TRBJ2-5,CASSPRLEGNYETQYF
TRBV5-1,TRBJ1-2,CASRTGINYGYTF
TRBV19,TRBJ2-1,CASSMRVFNEQFF
TRBV2,TRBJ1-4,CASSTDRGDEKLFF
TRBV30,TRBJ2-3,CAWSVSGAEDTQYF
TRBV18,TRBJ2-5,CASSPGGAETQYF
TRBV6-5,TRBJ2-1,CASSVYNEQFF
TRBV5-8,TRBJ2-5,CASSLGRGISVETQYF
TRBV19,TRBJ2-1,CASSLGQGVVEQFF
TRBV29-1,TRBJ1-4,CSVVGNNEKLFF
TRBV6-6,TRBJ2-4,CASSYGQGLAKNIQYF
TRBV5-8,TRBJ1-3,CASSSGTSGNTIYF
TRBV6-1,TRBJ1-1,CASSAFPGGGGVKAFF
TRBV10-2,TRBJ1-1,CASSSGTGAPAVTEAFF
TRBV9,TRBJ1-1,CASSSGPGGTEAFF
TRBV2,TRBJ2-1,CASSPQMDTLSRFF
TRBV15,TRBJ1-2,CATRSGLANYGYTF
TRBV4-3,TRBJ1-1,CASSLYRQIMNTEAFF
TRBV10-2,TRBJ1-1,CATSGTSNTEAFF
TRBV29-1,TRBJ1-1,CSARGTEAFF
TRBV12-3/TRBV12-4,TRBJ1-1,CASSFSTSTEAFF
TRBV7-2,TRBJ2-1,CASSQNVNEQFF
TRBV29-1,TRBJ1-1,CSVGQGGKMNTEAFF
TRBV10-1,TRBJ2-5,CASSDPLETQYF
TRBV2,TRBJ2-2,CASSLWGPNTGELFF
TRBV6-5,TRBJ1-1,CASSQGLLNTEAFF
TRBV19,TRBJ1-1,CASGELGQGFGTEAFF
TRBV2,TRBJ2-5,CASSVGRGGLETQYF
TRBV5-1,TRBJ2-5,CASSLGTGGAQETQYF
TRBV5-1,TRBJ2-1,CASSLGLGPHEQFF
TRBV5-1,TRBJ1-1,CASSLGSGGANTEAFF
TRBV11-2,TRBJ1-4,CASSPSLREKLFF
TRBV5-4,TRBJ2-5,CASSRPSGGPQETQYF
TRBV19,TRBJ1-3,CASRDSGSGNTIYF
TRBV19,TRBJ2-5,CASRGGRGETQYF
TRBV15,TRBJ2-5,CATSRNRRETQYF
TRBV11-1,TRBJ2-3,CASSLLGRGYTDTQYF
TRBV10-1,TRBJ1-5,CASSEGPDQPQHF